Following are 27 T cell receptor beta chains from one sample sequenced in a study of T cell repertoires in cytomegalovirus infection. TCRdb redid the calling of the reads with MiXCR, one entry per CDR3 protein. This table holds under 600,000 distinct CDR3 sequences, 16% found once. Sample: CD8+ T cells from PBMCs. Receptor source: a human donor in good health (CMV status not recorded). Some clones in this sample may be carry-over from other donors' samples.

This clonotype was detected ten times or more. This sequence joins TRBV4-1 and TRBJ2-3; 10 nucleotides match TRBD2. V dropped 2 bases and J dropped 0; count of bases not matched to a gene: 2. Germline lookup yields CDR1 MGHRA and CDR2 YSYEKL. The CDR3 is 16 residues long. The CDR3 sequence: CASSQTLAGSTDTQYF. The CDR3 nucleotides read TGCGCCAGCAGCCAAACACTAGCGGGGAGCACAGATACGCAGTATTTT.

The table lists this clonotype with a few counts. V usage is TRBV20-1 and J usage is TRBJ1-1; D remains unclear. CDR1 DFQATT and CDR2 SNEGSKA come from the germline V gene (reference sequence). V was cut by 5 bases and J by 1 base, with 14 bases left in between. CDR3 length: 14 residues. The CDR3 bases are TGCAGTGCTCCATTTGGGAGTGGGAACACTGAAGCTTTCTTT. This gives the protein CSAPFGSGNTEAFF.

This clonotype was detected ten times or more. V is TRBV7-2 and J is TRBJ2-3; possibly TRBD2 for D (7 bases). There are 15 residues in the CDR3. Trimming took 1 base from V and 5 from J, leaving 13 bases between them. Germline CDR1 is SGHTA and CDR2 is FQGNSA. The CDR3 is CASSLVGGAIDTQYF. In DNA, the CDR3 is TGTGCCAGCAGCTTAGTGGGGGGGGCGATAGATACGCAGTATTTT. Complete variable domain (other parts from reference TRBV7-2 and TRBJ2-3): GAGVSQSPSNKVTEKGKDVELRCDPISGHTALYWYRQSLGQGLEFLIYFQGNSAPDKSGLPSDRFSAERTGGSVSTLTIQRTQQEDSAVYLCASSLVGGAIDTQYFGPGTRLTVL.

This clonotype appeared many times. The chain combines TRBV19 with TRBJ2-1, with 8 bases that match TRBD2. Germline V gene lookup returns CDR1 LNHDA and CDR2 SQIVND (reference sequence). With 0 bases clipped from V and 4 bases from J, the junction kept 11 bases outside the gene matches. The CDR3 has 18 residues. The CDR3 loop reads CASSIDPLIAGMYNEQFF. The CDR3 coding sequence is TGTGCCAGTAGTATAGATCCATTAATAGCGGGAATGTACAATGAGCAGTTCTTC.

This clonotype was found a few times. The chain couples TRBV27 to TRBJ2-2; 7 nucleotides agree with TRBD1. Trimming cost V 5 bases and J 1 base; bases outside gene matches: 7. CDR1 and CDR2 (germline): MNHEY, SMNVEV (reference sequence). CDR3 length equals 16 residues. The CDR3 DNA is TGTGCCAGCAGTACACCCCGGACAGGGAACACCGGGGAGCTGTTTTTT. It specifies CASSTPRTGNTGELFF.

This clonotype was found many times. The J gene is TRBJ2-6, the V gene TRBV7-3; 7 nucleotides agree with TRBD1. V shed 0 bases and J 10 bases; nucleotides not matched to a gene: 6. The CDR3 is made up of 15 amino acids. Germline CDR1 reads SGHTA; CDR2 reads FQGTGA. Here the CDR3 reads CASSLTGQGVNVLTF. The CDR3 DNA sequence: TGTGCCAGCAGCTTAACGGGGCAGGGGGTGAACGTCCTGACTTTC.

This clonotype qualifies as medium-sized. Here the CDR3 DNA reads TGCGCCAGCAGCTCCACTAGCGGGAGTGTCAATGAGCAGTTCTTC. It yields the protein CASSSTSGSVNEQFF. The gene calls are TRBV5-1 and TRBJ2-1; 11 bases are a match to TRBD2. This CDR3 has 15 residues. Looked up from germline, CDR1 is SGHRS and CDR2 is YFSETQ. With 3 bases clipped from V and 6 bases from J, the junction kept 5 bases outside the gene matches. The full variable domain, its missing parts supplied by reference TRBV5-1 and TRBJ2-1, is KAGVTQTPRYLIKTRGQQVTLSCSPISGHRSVSWYQQTPGQGLQFLFEYFSETQRNKGNFPGRFSGRQFSNSRSEMNVSTLELGDSALYLCASSSTSGSVNEQFFGPGTRLTVL.

This clonotype was observed at least ten times. This CDR3 is CASSETSGGVNEQFF. In DNA, the CDR3 is TGCGCCAGCAGTGAGACTAGCGGGGGGGTCAATGAGCAGTTCTTC. The genes are TRBV5-1 and TRBJ2-1, with 14 nucleotides matching TRBD2. Trimming removed 5 bases from V and 6 bases from J; junction bases left unmatched: 4. Germline V gene sequence: CDR1 SGHRS, CDR2 YFSETQ. The CDR3 length is 15 residues.

Ten or more counts support this clonotype. This chain joins TRBV28 and TRBJ1-5; D remains unclear. Trimming cost V 1 base and J 6 bases, with 19 bases left between them. The CDR3 totals 17 residues. CDR1 is MDHEN, CDR2 SYDVKM, per germline. CDR3 region: CASSLYRVGRFGQPQHF. CDR3 nucleotides: TGTGCCAGCAGTTTATACCGCGTCGGTCGGTTCGGTCAGCCCCAGCATTTT.

The sample holds many counts of this clonotype. The genes are TRBV7-2 and TRBJ2-7; tentative D call: TRBD2 (6 bases). Trimming cost V 5 bases and J 7 bases, with 24 bases left between them. CDR1 SGHTA and CDR2 FQGNSA come from the germline V gene. The CDR3 runs 16 residues. CDR3 DNA sequence: TGTGCCAGCAGCCTGCCTCCGGACTACCCTTCGGAGGAGCAGTACTTC. Residues: CASSLPPDYPSEEQYF.

This clonotype occurred many times. The chain carries TRBV9 and TRBJ1-2; TRBD1 matches at 7 bases. The germline V gene has CDR1 SGDLS and CDR2 YYNGEE. The ends lost 0 bases at V and 8 bases at J; junction bases unmatched: 10. The CDR3 runs to 15 residues. Written as DNA, the CDR3 is TGTGCCAGCAGCGTAGCATCGAGGGGGCCGGCAGGCTACACCTTC. This codes for CASSVASRGPAGYTF.

This clonotype was detected ten times or more. The chain recombines TRBV28 with TRBJ1-3; D gene ambiguous. V was cut by 1 base and J by 2 bases, with 3 bases left in between. The CDR3 extends over 13 amino acids. In germline, CDR1 is MDHEN, CDR2 SYDVKM. The CDR3 nucleotides read TGTGCCAGCAGTTTATATACTGGAAACACCATATATTTT. This codes for CASSLYTGNTIYF.

V usage is TRBV28 and J usage is TRBJ2-5; the match to TRBD1 covers 8 bases. There are 14 residues in the CDR3. The germline V gene has CDR1 MDHEN and CDR2 SYDVKM. After removal of 6 bases from V and 4 bases from J, the junction contained 7 bases not matched to a gene. CDR3 DNA sequence: TGTGCCAGCAGCTCGGGACAGGCTCGAGAGACCCAGTACTTC. This encodes CASSSGQARETQYF. Full variable domain (outside the CDR3, taken from reference TRBV28 and TRBJ2-5): DVKVTQSSRYLVKRTGEKVFLECVQDMDHENMFWYRQDPGLGLRLIYFSYDVKMKEKGDIPEGYSVSREKKERFSLILESASTNQTSMYLCASSSGQARETQYFGPGTRLLVL.

DNA for the CDR3: TGTGCCAGCAGTGAAAGCCTCCCCACCTCAACTAATGAAAAACTGTTTTTT. Translating it yields CASSESLPTSTNEKLFF. The rearrangement links TRBV2 to TRBJ1-4; D remains ambiguous. V lost 2 bases, J lost 0 bases, and 13 bases lay in between. Germline CDR1 is SNHLY and CDR2 is FYNNEI. The CDR3 sequence is 17 residues long.

This clonotype was seen more than once but under ten times. CDR3 DNA: TGTGCCAGCAGAGCGGGACTAGCGCAAGAGACCCAGTACTTC. Protein: CASRAGLAQETQYF. The chain links TRBV28 to TRBJ2-5; 10 bases are shared with TRBD2. V lost 6 bases and J lost 2; bases outside the gene matches: 3. CDR1 MDHEN and CDR2 SYDVKM come from the germline V gene. The CDR3 consists of 14 residues.

There are a few counts of this clonotype. The chain has TRBV6-1 and TRBJ2-3; 8 bases match TRBD2. The CDR3 is 17 amino acids. CDR1 is MNHNS and CDR2 is SASEGT in the germline V gene. V lost 6 bases and J lost 0; bases outside the gene matches: 11. Written as DNA, the CDR3 is TGTGCCAGCAGCCCGGGGGTAATAGCGGGGAGCACAGATACGCAGTATTTT. Amino acid sequence: CASSPGVIAGSTDTQYF.

For this clonotype: A much larger clone is a single base away; this may be a read error. The rearrangement links TRBV4-1 to TRBJ2-7, with 7 bases that match TRBD2. This CDR3 has 15 amino acids. CDR1 MGHRA and CDR2 YSYEKL come from the germline V gene. The J segment lost 9 bases and the V segment lost 3 bases, leaving 14 bases of the junction unmatched. CDR3 region: CASSHGLGVEGVQYF. CDR3 nucleotide sequence: TGCGCCAGCAGCCACGGACTAGGGGTTGAGGGCGTGCAGTACTTC.

This clonotype was counted a single time. This chain links TRBV6-5 with TRBJ2-7; unclear D gene. Germline-derived CDR1 and CDR2 are MNHEY and SVGAGI. The V end was cut by 2 bases, the J end by 0 bases, with 11 bases between. This CDR3 contains 15 residues. CDR3 in DNA: TGTGCCAGCAGTTACAGGGTGGACGTCTCCTACGAGCAGTACTTC. The encoded protein is CASSYRVDVSYEQYF.

Only a few counts were recorded for this clonotype. This chain joins TRBV30 and TRBJ1-5; no definite D call. This CDR3 has 14 amino acids. Germline V CDR1 and CDR2: GTSNPN, SVGIG (reference sequence). Trimming cost V 0 bases and J 6 bases, with 12 bases left between them. CDR3 in DNA: TGTGCCTGGAGTGTCCCCCACGGACTTCAGCCCCAGCATTTT. It yields the protein CAWSVPHGLQPQHF. Using reference TRBV30 and TRBJ1-5 for the parts outside the CDR3, the full variable domain is SQTIHQWPATLVQPVGSPLSLECTVEGTSNPNLYWYRQAAGRGLQLLFYSVGIGQISSEVPQNLSASRPQDRQFILSSKKLLLSDSGFYLCAWSVPHGLQPQHFGDGTRLSIL.

This clonotype appeared a few times. V usage is TRBV5-6 and J usage is TRBJ2-3; D perhaps matches TRBD2 (6 bases). The CDR3 sequence is 16 residues long. Germline V lookup: CDR1 SGHDT, CDR2 YYEEEE. V lost 2 bases and J 0 bases, leaving 13 bases between the germline ends. The CDR3 DNA is TGTGCCAGCAGCTTAGGGTGGAGGGAAAGCACAGATACGCAGTATTTT. It translates to CASSLGWRESTDTQYF.

In its sample, this clonotype was seen many times. The CDR3 sequence: CASSSDGSYEQYF. CDR3 in DNA: TGTGCCAGCAGCTCGGACGGATCCTACGAGCAGTACTTC. This chain links TRBV7-8 with TRBJ2-7; no clear D gene. CDR1 and CDR2 from the germline V gene are SGHVS and FQNEAQ. V lost 4 bases to trimming and J lost 1 base, with 8 bases between them. This CDR3 region has 13 residues.

This clonotype was picked up many times. This chain links TRBV7-9 with TRBJ1-1; tentative D call: TRBD1 (6 bases). This CDR3 has 15 residues. Germline V gene sequence: CDR1 SEHNR, CDR2 FQNEAQ (reference sequence). Trimming cost V 4 bases and J 3 bases, with 15 bases left between them. CDR3 DNA: TGTGCCAGCAGCTCCCCCCAGGGGCCGGACACTGAAGCTTTCTTT. Translation: CASSSPQGPDTEAFF.

In its sample, this clonotype was seen many times. This chain links TRBV6-1 with TRBJ1-3; D perhaps matches TRBD1 (6 bases). The CDR3 has 15 residues. Trimming stripped 8 bases from V and 0 bases from J, with 14 bases between. In germline, CDR1 is MNHNS, CDR2 SASEGT. CDR3 protein: CASGGDRSSGNTIYF. The CDR3 DNA is TGTGCCAGCGGGGGCGATAGGAGCTCTGGAAACACCATATATTTT.

The table lists this clonotype with a few counts. This chain connects TRBV19 to TRBJ1-1; tentatively, D is TRBD1 (5 bases). Trimming cost V 3 bases and J 6 bases, with 11 bases left between them. Germline CDR1 LNHDA, CDR2 SQIVND (reference sequence). The length of the CDR3 is 13 residues. CDR3 in amino acids: CASSITGTSEAFF. In nucleotides, the CDR3 is TGTGCCAGTAGTATCACGGGGACCTCTGAAGCTTTCTTT.

This clonotype was seen more than once but under ten times. The chain couples TRBV7-9 to TRBJ2-1; 7 bases match TRBD1. The CDR3 has 13 residues. With 5 bases clipped from V and 10 bases from J, the junction kept 8 bases outside the gene matches. Germline CDR1 SEHNR, CDR2 FQNEAQ (reference sequence). Written as DNA, the CDR3 is TGTGCCAGCAGCCAACCGGACAGGAGAGAGCAGTTCTTC. Residues: CASSQPDRREQFF.

The rearrangement uses TRBV19 and TRBJ2-3, with D possibly being TRBD2 (6 bases). The V gene's germline CDR1 is LNHDA and CDR2 SQIVND (reference sequence). V lost 2 bases, J lost 5 bases, and 11 bases lay in between. The CDR3 extends over 14 amino acids. CDR3 region: CASSISLGGDTQYF. The CDR3 DNA sequence: TGTGCCAGTAGTATATCGCTGGGGGGAGATACGCAGTATTTT. Full variable domain (rest looked up from reference TRBV19 and TRBJ2-3): DGGITQSPKYLFRKEGQNVTLSCEQNLNHDAMYWYRQDPGQGLRLIYYSQIVNDFQKGDIAEGYSVSREKKESFPLTVTSAQKNPTAFYLCASSISLGGDTQYFGPGTRLTVL.

The chain has TRBV19 and TRBJ2-5; 9 nucleotides align to TRBD1. The CDR3 has 15 amino acids. The germline V gene has CDR1 LNHDA and CDR2 SQIVND (reference sequence). With 1 base clipped from V and 3 bases from J, the junction kept 3 bases outside the gene matches. The CDR3: CASSIVGQGEETQYF. In DNA form, the CDR3 reads TGTGCCAGTAGTATAGTGGGACAGGGTGAAGAGACCCAGTACTTC.